What follows is one T cell receptor beta chain and its context. What it recognizes is unknown. These data come from a study of graft-versus-host responses after intestinal transplantation. Points from the study as a whole: Graft-versus-host to host-versus-graft clonal ratios in allografts were high in patients with graft-donor T cell macrochimerism.

Sequenced by immunoSEQ multiplex PCR; TCRdb stores in-frame clones only, minus some. The sample lists about 63,000 clones; roughly 90% were seen once. CDR1 is MNHEY and CDR2 is SVGAGI in the germline V gene. CDR3 length: 13 amino acids. The germline V and J ends were trimmed by 0 bases and 0 bases, with 2 bases remaining between them. Researchers processed graft tissue to release intraepithelial and lamina propria lymphocytes. The chain recombines TRBV6-5 with TRBJ1-1; D ambiguous. The TCR was taken from a human patient who received an intestinal transplant, so some T cells may come from the graft donor. The sample here was ileum tissue, taken 350 to 400 days after transplant. CDR3 sequence: CASSYSMNTEAFF. In nucleotides, the CDR3 is TGTGCCAGCAGTTACTCAATGAACACTGAAGCTTTCTTT.